This entry describes one T cell receptor beta chain. Only in-frame clones appear in the TCRdb table, and some are missing; sequencing was by immunoSEQ multiplex PCR. The sample records roughly 120,000 clones, approximately 95% being singletons. This entry comes from a study of T cell changes during pregnancy in multiple sclerosis. This CDR3 contains 14 residues. The germline V gene encodes CDR1 SGHNT and CDR2 YYREEE (reference sequence). Trimming left V 2 bases short and J 1 base short, with 9 bases between. The V gene is TRBV5-4, the J gene TRBJ2-5, with D possibly matching TRBD2 (5 bases). This specimen was peripheral blood, taken before pregnancy. This sequence originates from a female donor with multiple sclerosis, enrolled in a pregnancy study. CDR3: CASSLADLQETQYF. The DNA for the CDR3 is TGTGCCAGCAGCTTAGCGGACCTCCAAGAGACCCAGTACTTC.